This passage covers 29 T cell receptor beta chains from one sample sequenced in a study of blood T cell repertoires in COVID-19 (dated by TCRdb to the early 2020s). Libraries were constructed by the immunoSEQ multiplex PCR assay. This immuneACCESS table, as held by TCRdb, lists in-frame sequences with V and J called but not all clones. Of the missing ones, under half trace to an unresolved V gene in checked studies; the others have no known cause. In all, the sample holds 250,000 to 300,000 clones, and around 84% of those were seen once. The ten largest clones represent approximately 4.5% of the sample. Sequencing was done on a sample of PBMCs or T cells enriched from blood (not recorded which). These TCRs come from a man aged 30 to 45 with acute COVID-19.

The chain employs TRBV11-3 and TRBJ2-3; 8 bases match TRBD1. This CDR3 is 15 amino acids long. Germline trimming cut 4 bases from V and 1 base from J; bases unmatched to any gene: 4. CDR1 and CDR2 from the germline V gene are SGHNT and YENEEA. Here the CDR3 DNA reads TGTGCCAGCAGCTCACCGGGACAGGGCACAGATACGCAGTATTTT. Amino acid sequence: CASSSPGQGTDTQYF.

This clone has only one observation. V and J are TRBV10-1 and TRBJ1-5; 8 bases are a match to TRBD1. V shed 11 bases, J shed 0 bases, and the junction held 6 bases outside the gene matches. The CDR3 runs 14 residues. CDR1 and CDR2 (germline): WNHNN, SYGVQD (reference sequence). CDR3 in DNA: TGCGCCGGCGGGACAGGATATAGCAATCAGCCCCAGCATTTT. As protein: CAGGTGYSNQPQHF.

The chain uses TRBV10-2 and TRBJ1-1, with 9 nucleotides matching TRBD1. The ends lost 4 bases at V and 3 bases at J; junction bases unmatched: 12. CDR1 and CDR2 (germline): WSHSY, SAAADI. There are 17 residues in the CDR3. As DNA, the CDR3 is TGCGCCAGCAGTGTGAGAACAGGGGGCTTCAGGGACACTGAAGCTTTCTTT. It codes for CASSVRTGGFRDTEAFF.

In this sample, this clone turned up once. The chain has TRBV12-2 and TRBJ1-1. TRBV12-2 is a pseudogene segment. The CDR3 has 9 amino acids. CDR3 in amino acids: CARLEFAFF. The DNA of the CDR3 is TGTGCACGTCTGGAGTTTGCTTTCTTT.

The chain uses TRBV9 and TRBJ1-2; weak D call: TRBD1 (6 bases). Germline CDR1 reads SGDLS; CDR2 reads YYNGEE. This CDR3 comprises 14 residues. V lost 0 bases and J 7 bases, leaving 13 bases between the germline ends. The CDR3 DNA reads TGTGCCAGCAGCGTAGTTTCAGGGGAGTCTGGCTACACCTTC. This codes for CASSVVSGESGYTF.

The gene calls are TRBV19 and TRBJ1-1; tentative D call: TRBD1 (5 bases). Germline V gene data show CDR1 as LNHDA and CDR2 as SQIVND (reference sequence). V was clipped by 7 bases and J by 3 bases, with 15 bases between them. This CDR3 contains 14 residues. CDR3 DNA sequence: TGTGCCAGTAACGTTTGGGGGGGGGACACTGAAGCTTTCTTT. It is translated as CASNVWGGDTEAFF.

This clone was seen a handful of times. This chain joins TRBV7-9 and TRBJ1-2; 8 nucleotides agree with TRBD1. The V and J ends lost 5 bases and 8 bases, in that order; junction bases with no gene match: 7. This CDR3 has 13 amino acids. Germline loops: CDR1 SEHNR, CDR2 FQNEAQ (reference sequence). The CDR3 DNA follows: TGTGCCAGCAGCCCTAGTGACAGGGGCGGCTACACCTTC. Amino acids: CASSPSDRGGYTF.

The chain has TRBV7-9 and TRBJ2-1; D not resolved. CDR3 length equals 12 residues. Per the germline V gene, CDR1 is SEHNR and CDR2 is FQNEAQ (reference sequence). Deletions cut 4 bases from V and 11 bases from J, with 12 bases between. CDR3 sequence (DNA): TGTGCCAGCAGCTACCTTGAGGATCAGCAGTTCTTC. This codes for CASSYLEDQQFF.

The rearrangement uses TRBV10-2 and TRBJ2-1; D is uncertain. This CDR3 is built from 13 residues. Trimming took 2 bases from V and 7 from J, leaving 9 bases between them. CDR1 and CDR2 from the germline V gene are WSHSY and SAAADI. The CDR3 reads CASSERTLNEQFF. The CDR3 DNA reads TGCGCCAGCAGTGAGAGAACCCTAAATGAGCAGTTCTTC.

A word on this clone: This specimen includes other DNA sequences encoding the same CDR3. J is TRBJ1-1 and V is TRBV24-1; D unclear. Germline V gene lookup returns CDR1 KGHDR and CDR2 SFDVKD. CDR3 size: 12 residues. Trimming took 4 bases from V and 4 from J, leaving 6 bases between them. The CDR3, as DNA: TGTGCCACCAGTGAAGGAGGCACTGAAGCTTTCTTT. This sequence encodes CATSEGGTEAFF.

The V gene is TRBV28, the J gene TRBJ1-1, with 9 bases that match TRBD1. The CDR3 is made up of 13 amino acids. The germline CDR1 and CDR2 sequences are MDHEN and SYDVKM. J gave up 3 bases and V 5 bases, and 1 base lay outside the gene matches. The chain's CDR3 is CASSGTGYTEAFF. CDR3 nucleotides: TGTGCCAGCAGTGGGACAGGGTACACTGAAGCTTTCTTT. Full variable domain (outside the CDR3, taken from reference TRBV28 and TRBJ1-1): DVKVTQSSRYLVKRTGEKVFLECVQDMDHENMFWYRQDPGLGLRLIYFSYDVKMKEKGDIPEGYSVSREKKERFSLILESASTNQTSMYLCASSGTGYTEAFFGQGTRLTVV.

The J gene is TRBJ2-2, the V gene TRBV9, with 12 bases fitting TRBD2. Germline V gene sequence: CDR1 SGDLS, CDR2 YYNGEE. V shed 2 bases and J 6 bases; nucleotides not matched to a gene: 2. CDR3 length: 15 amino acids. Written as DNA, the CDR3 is TGTGCCAGCAGCGTCCTAGCGGGAGGGCCCGGGGAGCTGTTTTTT. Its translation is CASSVLAGGPGELFF.

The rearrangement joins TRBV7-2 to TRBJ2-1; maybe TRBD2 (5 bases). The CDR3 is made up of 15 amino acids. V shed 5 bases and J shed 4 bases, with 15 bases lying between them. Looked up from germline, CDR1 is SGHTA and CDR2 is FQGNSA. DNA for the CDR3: TGTGCCAGCAGCCCTAAGAGGGTGGGGTACAATGAGCAGTTCTTC. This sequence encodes CASSPKRVGYNEQFF. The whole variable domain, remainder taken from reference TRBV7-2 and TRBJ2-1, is GAGVSQSPSNKVTEKGKDVELRCDPISGHTALYWYRQSLGQGLEFLIYFQGNSAPDKSGLPSDRFSAERTGGSVSTLTIQRTQQEDSAVYLCASSPKRVGYNEQFFGPGTRLTVL.

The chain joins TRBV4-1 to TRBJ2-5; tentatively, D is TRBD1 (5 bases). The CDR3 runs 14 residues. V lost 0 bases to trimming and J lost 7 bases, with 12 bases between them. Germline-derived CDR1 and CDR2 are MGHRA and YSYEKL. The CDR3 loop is CASSQDPTQGTQYF. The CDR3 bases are TGCGCCAGCAGCCAAGACCCGACTCAGGGGACCCAGTACTTC.

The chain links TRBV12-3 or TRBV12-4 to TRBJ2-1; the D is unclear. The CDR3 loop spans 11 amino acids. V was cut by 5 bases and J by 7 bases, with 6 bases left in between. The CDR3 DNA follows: TGTGCCAGCAGTAAGCCTAATGAGCAGTTCTTC. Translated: CASSKPNEQFF.

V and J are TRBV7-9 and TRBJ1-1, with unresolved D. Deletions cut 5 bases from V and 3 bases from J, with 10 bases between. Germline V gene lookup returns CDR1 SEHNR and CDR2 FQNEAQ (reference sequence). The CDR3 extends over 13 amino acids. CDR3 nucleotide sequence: TGTGCCAGCAGCCCTCTCAGTGACACTGAAGCTTTCTTT. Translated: CASSPLSDTEAFF.

DNA for the CDR3: TGTGCCAGCAGCGTAGGTAGGGGCCCCGGGGAGCTGTTTTTT. Protein: CASSVGRGPGELFF. The rearrangement uses TRBV9 and TRBJ2-2, with a tentative D call TRBD1 (5 bases). The V end was cut by 0 bases, the J end by 6 bases, with 9 bases between. The CDR3 runs to 14 residues. In germline, CDR1 is SGDLS, CDR2 YYNGEE.

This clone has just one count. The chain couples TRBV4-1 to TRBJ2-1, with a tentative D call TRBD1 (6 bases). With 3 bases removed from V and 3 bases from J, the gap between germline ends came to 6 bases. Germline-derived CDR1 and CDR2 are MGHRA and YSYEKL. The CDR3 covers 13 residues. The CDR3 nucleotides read TGCGCCAGCAGCCAGACAGGCTACAATGAGCAGTTCTTC. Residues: CASSQTGYNEQFF.

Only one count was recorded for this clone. The CDR3 region has the DNA TGTGCCAGCAGCCCAGGGGCCGACTACGAGCAGTACGTC. It yields the protein CASSPGADYEQYV. The rearrangement joins TRBV7-6 to TRBJ2-7; TRBD1 might be the D (6 bases). Trimming pared 5 bases from V and 3 bases from J, leaving 11 bases between. Per the germline V gene, CDR1 is SGHVS and CDR2 is FNYEAQ. CDR3 length: 13 residues.

The CDR3 nucleotides read TGTGCCAGCAGTTCCCCGAACCAGAATGAGCAGTTCTTC. It encodes CASSSPNQNEQFF. The V and J genes are TRBV28 and TRBJ2-1; D is unresolved. V gave up 4 bases and J gave up 7 bases, with 11 bases separating them. The CDR3 runs to 13 residues. Germline V lookup: CDR1 MDHEN, CDR2 SYDVKM.

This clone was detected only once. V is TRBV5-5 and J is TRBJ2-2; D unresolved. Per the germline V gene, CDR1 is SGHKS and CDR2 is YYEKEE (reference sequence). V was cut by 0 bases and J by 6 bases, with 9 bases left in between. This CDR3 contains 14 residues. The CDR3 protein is CASSLELISGELFF. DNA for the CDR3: TGTGCCAGCAGCTTGGAACTAATCTCCGGGGAGCTGTTTTTT.

CDR3 in amino acids: CASSLSGRQGGYTF. The CDR3 bases are TGTGCCAGCAGCTTATCGGGTCGGCAGGGTGGCTACACCTTC. The chain has TRBV5-5 and TRBJ1-2, with D maybe TRBD1 (5 bases). Trimming cost V 2 bases and J 7 bases, with 15 bases left between them. CDR1 and CDR2 (germline): SGHKS, YYEKEE (reference sequence). This CDR3 has 14 residues.

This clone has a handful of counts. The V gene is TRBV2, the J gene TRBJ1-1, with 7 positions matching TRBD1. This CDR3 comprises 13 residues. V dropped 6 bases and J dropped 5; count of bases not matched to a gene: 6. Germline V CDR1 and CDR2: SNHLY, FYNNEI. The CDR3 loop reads CASRLGTETEAFF. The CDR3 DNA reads TGTGCCAGCAGACTCGGGACAGAGACTGAAGCTTTCTTT.

The CDR3 spells CASSLLIGHGGFGELFF. CDR3 in DNA: TGCGCCAGCAGCCTACTTATCGGACACGGGGGGTTCGGGGAGCTGTTTTTT. V gene TRBV4-1 combines with J gene TRBJ2-2, with 7 bases aligning to TRBD2. V gave up 4 bases and J gave up 7 bases; unmatched junction bases: 15. This CDR3 comprises 17 residues. Germline V lookup: CDR1 MGHRA, CDR2 YSYEKL.

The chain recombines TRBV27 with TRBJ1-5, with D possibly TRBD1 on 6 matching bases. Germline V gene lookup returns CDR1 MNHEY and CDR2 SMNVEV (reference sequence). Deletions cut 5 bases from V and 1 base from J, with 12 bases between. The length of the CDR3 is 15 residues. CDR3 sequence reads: CASSPRGLSNQPQHF. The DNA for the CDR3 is TGTGCCAGCAGTCCCAGGGGACTAAGCAATCAGCCCCAGCATTTT.

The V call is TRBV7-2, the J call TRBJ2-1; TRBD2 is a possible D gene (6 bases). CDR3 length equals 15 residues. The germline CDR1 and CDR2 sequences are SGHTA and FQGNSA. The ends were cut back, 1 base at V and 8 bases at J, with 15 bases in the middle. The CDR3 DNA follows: TGTGCCAGCAGCTTAGTGGCCGGGAGTGCCGATGAGCAGTTCTTC. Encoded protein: CASSLVAGSADEQFF.

CDR3 in DNA: TGCGCCAGCAGCCCCGGGGAAAACAATCAGCCCCAGCATTTT. The encoded protein is CASSPGENNQPQHF. The chain has TRBV4-1 and TRBJ1-5; no definite D call. Germline CDR1 is MGHRA and CDR2 is YSYEKL. V was pared by 4 bases and J by 3 bases, with 10 bases between. The length of the CDR3 is 14 residues.

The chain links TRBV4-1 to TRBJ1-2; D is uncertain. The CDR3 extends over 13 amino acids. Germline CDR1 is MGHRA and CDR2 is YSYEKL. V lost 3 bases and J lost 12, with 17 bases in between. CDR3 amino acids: CASSHSISADHTF. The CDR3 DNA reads TGCGCCAGCAGCCATTCTATCTCAGCGGACCACACCTTC.

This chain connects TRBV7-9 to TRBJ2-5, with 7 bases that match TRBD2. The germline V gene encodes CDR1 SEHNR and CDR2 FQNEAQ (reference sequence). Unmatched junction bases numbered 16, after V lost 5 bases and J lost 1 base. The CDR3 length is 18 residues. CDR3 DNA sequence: TGTGCCAGCAGCGAACTCGAGGGTAGCGGGCGGGGCCAAGAGACCCAGTACTTC. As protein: CASSELEGSGRGQETQYF.